Below are 18 T cell receptor beta chains sequenced from a single sample in a study of T cell responses to AZD1222 COVID-19 vaccine. Repertoires were generated with immunoSEQ multiplex PCR, while TCRdb's copy carries only in-frame clones and drops some. The table has around 100,000 clones, 87% seen once. The sequences come from peripheral blood, collected on day 0 of AZD1222 vaccination. The source is an adult in good health.

V is TRBV6-6 and J is TRBJ2-3, with D tentatively TRBD1 (6 bases). This CDR3 region has 15 residues. The V end was cut by 6 bases, the J end by 3 bases, with 16 bases between. Germline assignment: CDR1 MNHNY and CDR2 SVGAGI (reference sequence). The CDR3 DNA reads TGTGCCAGCAGAAATCAGGGGATCGGGACAGATACGCAGTATTTT. Its protein product is CASRNQGIGTDTQYF.

The table lists this clone with a count of one. The V and J genes are TRBV12-3 or TRBV12-4 and TRBJ2-7; the D gene is possibly TRBD2 (5 bases). The CDR3 spans 13 residues. With 3 bases removed from V and 13 bases from J, the gap between germline ends came to 19 bases. This CDR3 is CASSFSTAGGKYV. The DNA of the CDR3 is TGTGCCAGCAGTTTCTCGACCGCTGGAGGAAAATACGTC.

V and J are TRBV5-5 and TRBJ1-1; a possible D gene is TRBD1 (5 bases). V was cut by 5 bases and J by 4 bases, with 21 bases left in between. There are 16 residues in the CDR3. Germline values: CDR1 SGHKS, CDR2 YYEKEE (reference sequence). The CDR3 DNA sequence: TGTGCCAGCAGATCCAATGGTCGGGGCTACGGCACTGAAGCTTTCTTT. This codes for CASRSNGRGYGTEAFF.

CDR3 in amino acids: CAISDRGGKNIQYF. CDR3 sequence (DNA): TGTGCCATCAGTGATCGCGGGGGGAAAAACATTCAGTACTTC. The rearrangement uses TRBV10-3 and TRBJ2-4; TRBD2 aligns across 8 bases. The CDR3 loop spans 14 amino acids. Germline CDR1 is ENHRY and CDR2 is SYGVKD. Trimming took 3 bases from V and 4 from J; bases not matched to a gene: 2.

The chain uses TRBV24-1 and TRBJ1-5; TRBD1 aligns across 9 bases. Germline lookup yields CDR1 KGHDR and CDR2 SFDVKD. With 2 bases clipped from V and 5 bases from J, the junction kept 6 bases outside the gene matches. The CDR3 length is 16 residues. This chain's CDR3 is CATSDSGTGTYQPQHF. DNA of the CDR3: TGTGCCACCAGTGATTCCGGGACAGGGACCTATCAGCCCCAGCATTTT.

The rearrangement links TRBV18 to TRBJ1-6; no clear D. This CDR3 region has 14 residues. V was trimmed by 4 bases and J by 10 bases, leaving 14 bases between them. Germline CDR1 reads KGHSH; CDR2 reads LQKENI. The CDR3 DNA reads as TGTGCCAGCTCACAGGACCTGGCGGGATCACCCCTCCACTTT. Its translation is CASSQDLAGSPLHF.

V usage is TRBV11-3 and J usage is TRBJ2-1, with 9 bases lining up with TRBD2. The CDR3 covers 14 residues. Germline values: CDR1 SGHNT, CDR2 YENEEA. The V and J ends lost 5 bases and 8 bases, in that order; junction bases with no gene match: 7. CDR3 DNA: TGTGCCAGCAGCCTTAGCGGGAGTGGCTATGAGCAGTTCTTC. Translating gives CASSLSGSGYEQFF.

The chain recombines TRBV28 with TRBJ2-1, with D possibly matching TRBD2 (5 bases). CDR1 MDHEN and CDR2 SYDVKM come from the germline V gene. The CDR3 runs 15 residues. The V end lost 5 bases, the J end lost 1 base, and 12 bases lay between the germline ends. The CDR3 coding sequence is TGTGCCAGCAGTCCCCCACTAGGATCCTACAATGAGCAGTTCTTC. It specifies CASSPPLGSYNEQFF.

In nucleotides, the CDR3 is TGTGCCAGCAGCCCTACAGAAGATACGCAGTATTTT. Translating it yields CASSPTEDTQYF. This chain links TRBV9 with TRBJ2-3, with D hard to call. V was trimmed by 4 bases and J by 5 bases, leaving 8 bases between them. CDR3 size: 12 residues. CDR1 SGDLS and CDR2 YYNGEE come from the germline V gene.

The chain uses TRBV5-8 and TRBJ1-4, with 7 bases identical to TRBD1. Per the germline V gene, CDR1 is SGHTS and CDR2 is YDEGEE. CDR3 length: 16 residues. V was pared by 4 bases and J by 9 bases, with 15 bases of the junction left unmatched. CDR3 residues: CASSRDRAAKMKKLFF. The CDR3 DNA reads TGTGCCAGCAGCCGCGACAGGGCCGCCAAGATGAAAAAACTGTTTTTT.

This clone turned up a few times. The chain carries TRBV15 and TRBJ1-4; TRBD1 matches at 8 bases. V was clipped by 0 bases and J by 8 bases; unmatched bases: 8. The CDR3 consists of 16 residues. Germline values: CDR1 LNHNV, CDR2 YYDKDF (reference sequence). The CDR3 bases are TGTGCCACCAGCAGAGATGGCGGGACAGGTGACGAAAAACTGTTTTTT. Protein: CATSRDGGTGDEKLFF.

This chain joins TRBV12-3 or TRBV12-4 and TRBJ1-4; possible D gene TRBD1, 5 bases. Trimming cost V 0 bases and J 7 bases, with 6 bases left between them. CDR3 size: 13 residues. The DNA of the CDR3 is TGTGCCAGCAGTTTAGCAGGGACTGAAAAACTGTTTTTT. This sequence encodes CASSLAGTEKLFF.

The chain combines TRBV7-9 with TRBJ2-3, with D possibly matching TRBD1 (6 bases). V dropped 6 bases and J dropped 2 bases, with 15 bases sitting between them. The CDR3 has 15 amino acids. Germline V CDR1 and CDR2: SEHNR, FQNEAQ (reference sequence). CDR3 in amino acids: CASSWPGHFTDTQYF. DNA of the CDR3: TGTGCCAGCAGTTGGCCGGGACACTTCACAGATACGCAGTATTTT.

The chain recombines TRBV29-1 with TRBJ2-2; 9 bases agree with TRBD1. Looked up from germline, CDR1 is SQVTM and CDR2 is ANQGSEA. The CDR3 covers 13 residues. The J segment lost 6 bases and the V segment lost 4 bases, leaving 3 bases of the junction unmatched. The CDR3 nucleotides are TGCAGCGTTGGGGGACAGGGTGCCGGGGAGCTGTTTTTT. Translating gives CSVGGQGAGELFF.

This rearrangement joins TRBV5-4 to TRBJ1-4; unclear D gene. V was trimmed by 4 bases and J by 1 base, leaving 20 bases between them. The germline gives CDR1 SGHNT, CDR2 YYREEE (reference sequence). The CDR3 runs 18 residues. The CDR3 protein is CASSKVPGGVGTNEKLFF. The CDR3 DNA reads TGTGCCAGCAGCAAAGTACCGGGTGGGGTTGGAACTAATGAAAAACTGTTTTTT.

The gene calls are TRBV13 and TRBJ1-5; 7 nucleotides line up with TRBD1. Trimming cost V 4 bases and J 4 bases; bases outside gene matches: 4. The germline V gene encodes CDR1 PRHDT and CDR2 FYEKMQ (reference sequence). The CDR3 length is 14 residues. CDR3 nucleotide sequence: TGTGCCAGCAGCTCCGGGACAGTAAATCAGCCCCAGCATTTT. This sequence encodes CASSSGTVNQPQHF.

The chain couples TRBV12-5 to TRBJ2-1; D tentatively fits TRBD1 or TRBD2 (5 bases each). Between the trimmed V and J ends, which lost 0 bases and 6 bases, there was a span of 12 bases. The CDR3 consists of 15 residues. Germline CDR1 is LGHNT and CDR2 is FRNRAP. The CDR3 nucleotides read TGTGCTAGTGGTTTGGTGGGGGTTGGGGTCAATGAGCAGTTCTTC. Encoded protein: CASGLVGVGVNEQFF.

The gene calls are TRBV7-2 and TRBJ1-5, with D possibly being TRBD1 (6 bases). V was shortened by 2 bases and J by 6 bases, with 17 bases between the two germline ends. This CDR3 has 16 amino acids. From germline, CDR1 is SGHTA and CDR2 FQGNSA. In nucleotides, the CDR3 is TGTGCCAGCAGCTTAATGGGCAGGGGAGGCAGTCAGCCCCAGCATTTT. Amino acid sequence: CASSLMGRGGSQPQHF.